Listed below are T cell receptor beta chains from one sample, sequenced in a study of identical twins. Using its own MiXCR run on the 5' RACE reads, TCRdb lists one record per CDR3 protein. The sample has approximately 220,000 distinct CDR3 sequences, around 10% seen once. Specimen: memory (CD45RO+) T cells sorted from blood. The receptors come from a woman aged 18 to 35 in good health. The CDR3 runs from the conserved cysteine through the conserved F or W. The order of the fields is V gene, D gene, clone size, CDR3 protein. The D gene is left open where the match is weak. Some rows have no size entry. The others give once, few or many, or a class for an expanded clone.

V gene: TRBV20-1; D gene: -; clone size: many; CDR3 protein: CSARDATANNNEQFF
V gene: TRBV7-2; D gene: TRBD2; clone size: few; CDR3 protein: CASSQLAGGSGDTQYF
V gene: TRBV2; D gene: TRBD1; clone size: -; CDR3 protein: CARKQYRGEQYF
V gene: TRBV29-1; D gene: -; clone size: many; CDR3 protein: CSVDREGETQYF
V gene: TRBV12-3/TRBV12-4; D gene: -; clone size: many; CDR3 protein: CASSQPGQLTGNTIYF
V gene: TRBV28; D gene: -; clone size: many; CDR3 protein: CASSSSQVSKYF
V gene: TRBV9; D gene: TRBD2; clone size: -; CDR3 protein: CASSVSSGSLGEQFF
V gene: TRBV20-1; D gene: TRBD2; clone size: -; CDR3 protein: CSAWTSGGRGEQFF
V gene: TRBV2; D gene: -; clone size: -; CDR3 protein: CASSMAASREYF
V gene: TRBV5-1; D gene: -; clone size: few; CDR3 protein: CASTHSGAGANVLTF
V gene: TRBV10-3; D gene: TRBD2; clone size: -; CDR3 protein: CAITSGSGYEQFF
V gene: TRBV7-9; D gene: -; clone size: -; CDR3 protein: CASSLPGLTYNEQFF
V gene: TRBV20-1; D gene: TRBD2; clone size: many; CDR3 protein: CSALFGLAGVGETQYF
V gene: TRBV18; D gene: TRBD1; clone size: few; CDR3 protein: CASSRDRESFF
V gene: TRBV28; D gene: TRBD2; clone size: few; CDR3 protein: CASSPLAGVDRDTQYF
V gene: TRBV18; D gene: -; clone size: -; CDR3 protein: CASSGSYSNQPQHF
V gene: TRBV10-2; D gene: -; clone size: few; CDR3 protein: CASRAQGIHSPLHF
V gene: TRBV3-1; D gene: -; clone size: many; CDR3 protein: CASAQWNTEAFF
V gene: TRBV18; D gene: TRBD2; clone size: -; CDR3 protein: CASSRGGRASYNEQFF
V gene: TRBV6-1; D gene: -; clone size: few; CDR3 protein: CASSERSDQPQHF
V gene: TRBV20-1; D gene: -; clone size: few; CDR3 protein: CSARDPQGVNEQYF
V gene: TRBV5-6; D gene: -; clone size: -; CDR3 protein: CASSRTGANVLTF
V gene: TRBV18; D gene: -; clone size: many; CDR3 protein: CASSPGRTNTDTQYF
V gene: TRBV29-1; D gene: -; clone size: many; CDR3 protein: CSVVTHLEQFF
V gene: TRBV6-1; D gene: -; clone size: few; CDR3 protein: CASSPGAWDTEAFF
V gene: TRBV5-6; D gene: -; clone size: few; CDR3 protein: CASRERGKSYEQYF
V gene: TRBV6-4; D gene: TRBD1; clone size: medium-sized; CDR3 protein: CASSGTGGSGELFF
V gene: TRBV7-3; D gene: TRBD2; clone size: -; CDR3 protein: CASSKTSGGARMNEQFF
V gene: TRBV30; D gene: TRBD1; clone size: -; CDR3 protein: CAWSVGQGRETQYF
V gene: TRBV11-2; D gene: -; clone size: many; CDR3 protein: CASSLTGNHNTGELFF
V gene: TRBV20-1; D gene: TRBD2; clone size: -; CDR3 protein: CSARVPGTNEQYF
V gene: TRBV5-5; D gene: TRBD1; clone size: -; CDR3 protein: CASSLVQGRGETQYF
V gene: TRBV7-2; D gene: -; clone size: few; CDR3 protein: CASSLRSGQGTEAFF
V gene: TRBV30; D gene: -; clone size: -; CDR3 protein: CALRRRLLNYGYTF
V gene: TRBV19; D gene: TRBD1; clone size: few; CDR3 protein: CASSIVGQGGTEAFF
V gene: TRBV11-2; D gene: -; clone size: few; CDR3 protein: CASSPTWGTFNNEQFF
V gene: TRBV20-1; D gene: TRBD1; clone size: -; CDR3 protein: CSARVQGARRNEQFF
V gene: TRBV2; D gene: -; clone size: few; CDR3 protein: CASSPGHGTYEQYF
V gene: TRBV7-8; D gene: -; clone size: many; CDR3 protein: CASGEWVAPEGTQYF
V gene: TRBV21-1; D gene: -; clone size: -; CDR3 protein: CASTNLLGRSSYNEQFF
V gene: TRBV5-1; D gene: -; clone size: few; CDR3 protein: CASSLGSGTAGHEQYF
V gene: TRBV18; D gene: -; clone size: -; CDR3 protein: CASSPQGGNSGYTF
V gene: TRBV6-5; D gene: -; clone size: many; CDR3 protein: CASSTQEVGYGYTF